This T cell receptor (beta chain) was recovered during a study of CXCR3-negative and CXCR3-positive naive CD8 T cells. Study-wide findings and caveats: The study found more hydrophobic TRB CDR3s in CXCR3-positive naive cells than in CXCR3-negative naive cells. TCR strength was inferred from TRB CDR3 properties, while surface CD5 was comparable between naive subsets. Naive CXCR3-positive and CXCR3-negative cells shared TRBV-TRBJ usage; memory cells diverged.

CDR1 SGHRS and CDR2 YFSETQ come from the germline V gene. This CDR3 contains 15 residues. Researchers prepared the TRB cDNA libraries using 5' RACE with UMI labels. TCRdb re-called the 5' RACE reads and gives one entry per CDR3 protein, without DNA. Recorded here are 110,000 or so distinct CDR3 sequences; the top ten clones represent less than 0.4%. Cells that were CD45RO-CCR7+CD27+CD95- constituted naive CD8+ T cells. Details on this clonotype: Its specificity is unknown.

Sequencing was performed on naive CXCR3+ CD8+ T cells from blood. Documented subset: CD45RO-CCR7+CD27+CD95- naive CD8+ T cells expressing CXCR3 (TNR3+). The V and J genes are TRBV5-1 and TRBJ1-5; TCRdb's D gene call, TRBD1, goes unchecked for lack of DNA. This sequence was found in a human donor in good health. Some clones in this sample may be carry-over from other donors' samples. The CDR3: CASQGAEASNQPQHF.